The 22 T cell receptor beta chains listed next were all sequenced from one sample in a study of early stage breast cancer tumors. This table comes from immunoSEQ multiplex PCR, and its TCRdb copy is limited to in-frame clones, with some not included. The table records roughly 53,000 clones, around nine tenths of them present only once. The sequenced sample was blood. These receptors all stem from a person aged 70 to 85 with breast cancer.

The rearrangement joins TRBV19 to TRBJ2-7, with TRBD1 matching over 7 bases. In germline, CDR1 is LNHDA, CDR2 SQIVND (reference sequence). Germline trimming cut 5 bases from V and 1 base from J; bases unmatched to any gene: 5. This CDR3 comprises 14 residues. This CDR3 reads CASSPGQESYEQYF. DNA for the CDR3: TGTGCCAGTAGTCCTGGACAGGAGTCCTACGAGCAGTACTTC.

The genes are TRBV6-1 and TRBJ2-5; D is perhaps TRBD1 (6 bases). Germline V gene lookup returns CDR1 MNHNS and CDR2 SASEGT. V lost 1 base to trimming and J lost 2 bases, with 11 bases between them. CDR3 length: 15 residues. The CDR3 reads CASSEGGTPQETQYF. The CDR3 DNA reads as TGTGCCAGCAGTGAAGGGGGGACACCGCAAGAGACCCAGTACTTC.

This chain connects TRBV6-4 to TRBJ2-1; 10 positions match TRBD2. Trimming cost V 0 bases and J 8 bases; bases outside gene matches: 4. Germline loops: CDR1 MRHNA, CDR2 SNTAGT. This CDR3 contains 15 residues. CDR3 amino acids: CASSDSGTSEDEQFF. DNA for the CDR3: TGTGCCAGCAGTGACTCTGGGACTAGCGAGGATGAGCAGTTCTTC.

J is TRBJ1-4 and V is TRBV7-2; tentatively, D is TRBD1 (5 bases). There are 15 residues in the CDR3. Deletions cut 5 bases from V and 8 bases from J, with 18 bases between. The germline V gene has CDR1 SGHTA and CDR2 FQGNSA. The CDR3 here is CASSRRQSSNEKLFF. CDR3 nucleotides: TGTGCCAGCAGCCGGAGACAGTCTTCGAACGAAAAACTGTTTTTT.

The gene calls are TRBV10-3 and TRBJ2-2, with a tentative D call TRBD2 (6 bases). The ends were cut back, 11 bases at V and 7 bases at J, with 17 bases in the middle. Germline V gene data show CDR1 as ENHRY and CDR2 as SYGVKD. The length of the CDR3 is 13 residues. Written as DNA, the CDR3 is TGTGCCGTCCGGGGGTCCGAGAACGGGGAGCTGTTTTTT. This encodes CAVRGSENGELFF.

The J gene is TRBJ2-7, the V gene TRBV5-4, with D uncertain. Per germline, CDR1 SGHNT and CDR2 YYREEE (reference sequence). Between the trimmed V and J ends, which lost 3 bases and 0 bases, there was a span of 10 bases. This CDR3 is built from 14 residues. CDR3 DNA sequence: TGTGCCAGCAGCTCGCAGGCGAGCTCCTACGAGCAGTACTTC. This translates into CASSSQASSYEQYF. The full variable domain, with the rest looked up from reference TRBV5-4 and TRBJ2-7, is ETGVTQSPTHLIKTRGQQVTLRCSSQSGHNTVSWYQQALGQGPQFIFQYYREEENGRGNFPPRFSGLQFPNYSSELNVNALELDDSALYLCASSSQASSYEQYFGPGTRLTVT.

This chain uses TRBV7-2 with TRBJ1-6; TRBD1 matches at 10 bases. V trimming: 3 bases; J trimming: 9 bases; junction bases outside the gene matches: 5. The CDR3 is 15 residues long. The germline gives CDR1 SGHTA, CDR2 FQGNSA. The DNA for the CDR3 is TGTGCCAGCAGCTTCGACAGGGGGCGTAGTTCACCCCTCCACTTT. This encodes CASSFDRGRSSPLHF.

The gene calls are TRBV6-4 and TRBJ1-1; D uncertain. The CDR3 runs to 12 residues. Germline CDR1 MRHNA, CDR2 SNTAGT. Trimming removed 2 bases at V and 11 bases at J, with 12 bases between. The CDR3, as DNA: TGTGCCAGCAGTGACGGGGAGACTCGGGCTTTCTTT. Translated, it gives CASSDGETRAFF.

The chain employs TRBV2 and TRBJ2-2; 7 bases are shared with TRBD1. V shed 1 base, J shed 2 bases, and the junction held 4 bases outside the gene matches. Germline assignment: CDR1 SNHLY and CDR2 FYNNEI. This CDR3 contains 16 residues. The CDR3 loop reads CASSEEGTANTGELFF. As DNA, the CDR3 is TGTGCCAGCAGTGAAGAAGGGACAGCAAACACCGGGGAGCTGTTTTTT. The full variable domain, its missing parts supplied by reference TRBV2 and TRBJ2-2, is EPEVTQTPSHQVTQMGQEVILRCVPISNHLYFYWYRQILGQKVEFLVSFYNNEISEKSEIFDDQFSVERPDGSNFTLKIRSTKLEDSAMYFCASSEEGTANTGELFFGEGSRLTVL.

The chain carries TRBV10-2 and TRBJ1-6, with 12 nucleotides matching TRBD1. The length of the CDR3 is 14 residues. Trimming took 10 bases from V and 7 from J; bases not matched to a gene: 5. Germline values: CDR1 WSHSY, CDR2 SAAADI. CDR3: CATPGQGANSPLHF. In nucleotides, the CDR3 is TGCGCCACCCCGGGACAGGGGGCCAATTCACCCCTCCACTTT.

The chain carries TRBV28 and TRBJ1-2; 9 nucleotides agree with TRBD1. Germline V gives CDR1 MDHEN, CDR2 SYDVKM. This CDR3 comprises 13 residues. J was trimmed by 6 bases and V by 6 bases; bases with no gene match: 5. The DNA of the CDR3 is TGTGCCAGCAGACCACAGGGGGCCGATGGCTACACCTTC. Residues: CASRPQGADGYTF.

The chain uses TRBV25-1 and TRBJ2-1; 15 bases match TRBD2. This CDR3 is 16 amino acids long. Trimming removed 6 bases from V and 7 bases from J; junction bases left unmatched: 7. CDR1 is MGHDK and CDR2 is SYGVNS in the germline V gene. The CDR3 protein is CASSAAGTSGRNEQFF. In nucleotides, the CDR3 is TGTGCCAGCAGCGCTGCCGGGACTAGCGGGAGGAATGAGCAGTTCTTC.

The count of this clone is one. The V call is TRBV6-1, the J call TRBJ2-4; TRBD2 matches 7 bases. The V gene's germline CDR1 is MNHNS and CDR2 SASEGT. J gave up 7 bases and V 0 bases, and 3 bases lay outside the gene matches. The CDR3 covers 14 residues. The CDR3, as DNA: TGTGCCAGCAGTGAAGCTGCGGGGGTGAACATTCAGTACTTC. This gives the protein CASSEAAGVNIQYF.

The rearrangement links TRBV2 to TRBJ1-2; D is unresolved. V was cut by 0 bases and J by 8 bases, with 10 bases left in between. From germline, CDR1 is SNHLY and CDR2 FYNNEI. This CDR3 contains 13 residues. The CDR3 protein is CASSEARRPGYTF. For the CDR3, the DNA is TGTGCCAGCAGTGAAGCCCGGAGACCCGGCTACACCTTC.

V and J are TRBV9 and TRBJ2-7, with TRBD1 identical over 10 bases. The CDR3 extends over 16 amino acids. Germline trimming cut 0 bases from V and 4 bases from J; bases unmatched to any gene: 7. Germline V CDR1 and CDR2: SGDLS, YYNGEE. CDR3 nucleotide sequence: TGTGCCAGCAGCGTAGCGGGTGGGACAGGGGTTTACGAGCAGTACTTC. Translated, it gives CASSVAGGTGVYEQYF.

To note about this clone: Other DNA sequences in this specimen translate into the identical CDR3. This chain uses TRBV19 with TRBJ1-2; no reliable D call. CDR1 LNHDA and CDR2 SQIVND come from the germline V gene (reference sequence). The CDR3 is made up of 13 amino acids. V was shortened by 1 base and J by 4 bases, with 7 bases between the two germline ends. As DNA, the CDR3 is TGTGCCAGTAGTATAGGGGGAGGCTATGGCTACACCTTC. This codes for CASSIGGGYGYTF.

J is TRBJ2-3 and V is TRBV19; D not resolved. The ends were cut back, 4 bases at V and 5 bases at J, with 7 bases in the middle. The germline gives CDR1 LNHDA, CDR2 SQIVND (reference sequence). The CDR3 spans 12 residues. The CDR3 spells CASSTRRDTQYF. CDR3 nucleotide sequence: TGTGCCAGTAGTACCCGGAGAGATACGCAGTATTTT.

This rearrangement joins TRBV11-2 to TRBJ2-2; 15 nucleotides align to TRBD2. With 2 bases clipped from V and 5 bases from J, the junction kept 9 bases outside the gene matches. CDR3 length: 19 amino acids. Germline CDR1 is SGHAT and CDR2 is FQNNGV. DNA for the CDR3: TGTGCCAGCAGCTTACCGCTTGGACTAGCGGGGGGGAGAACCGGGGAGCTGTTTTTT. Amino acid sequence: CASSLPLGLAGGRTGELFF. The variable domain in full, completed from reference TRBV11-2 and TRBJ2-2, reads EAGVAQSPRYKIIEKRQSVAFWCNPISGHATLYWYQQILGQGPKLLIQFQNNGVVDDSQLPKDRFSAERLKGVDSTLKIQPAKLEDSAVYLCASSLPLGLAGGRTGELFFGEGSRLTVL.

V is TRBV29-1 and J is TRBJ2-5, with D unclear. Germline lookup yields CDR1 SQVTM and CDR2 ANQGSEA. The CDR3 extends over 11 amino acids. Trimming removed 4 bases from V and 4 bases from J, with 7 bases in between. The CDR3, as DNA: TGCAGCGTTGCGGCAGGAGAGACCCAGTACTTC. This gives the protein CSVAAGETQYF.

V is TRBV6-1 and J is TRBJ2-7; 9 bases match TRBD1. CDR1 and CDR2 (germline): MNHNS, SASEGT. V dropped 0 bases and J dropped 2; count of bases not matched to a gene: 2. The CDR3 spans 15 residues. As DNA, the CDR3 is TGTGCCAGCAGTGAAGCCGGGACAGGGCCCTACGAGCAGTACTTC. As protein: CASSEAGTGPYEQYF.

The chain carries TRBV27 and TRBJ2-5; 10 bases agree with TRBD2. Germline-derived CDR1 and CDR2 are MNHEY and SMNVEV (reference sequence). The length of the CDR3 is 15 residues. J lost 3 bases, V lost 1 base, and 2 bases had no gene match. DNA of the CDR3: TGTGCCAGCAGTTTATTTGGACTAGCGGAAGAGACCCAGTACTTC. It codes for CASSLFGLAEETQYF.

This chain links TRBV11-3 with TRBJ2-1; no reliable D call. With 0 bases removed from V and 9 bases from J, the gap between germline ends came to 6 bases. The CDR3 runs to 12 residues. Germline V gene data show CDR1 as SGHNT and CDR2 as YENEEA. The CDR3 region has the DNA TGTGCCAGCAGCTTAGACACGGGTGAGCAGTTCTTC. Its translation is CASSLDTGEQFF.